Sequencing of this T cell receptor beta chain was carried out in a study of blood T cell repertoires in COVID-19. About the research overall: There were acute and convalescent COVID-19 samples, and they came from the United States, Italy and Spain. From T cells, B-cell-depleted T cells, or PBMCs came the material, which was cDNA or gDNA.

Germline V gene sequence: CDR1 MDHEN, CDR2 SYDVKM. The CDR3 sequence is 12 residues long. V lost 6 bases and J lost 8; bases outside the gene matches: 3. As originally analysed: By means of reference gene primer amplification, nucleated cell counts were estimated. The table came from immunoSEQ multiplex PCR; TCRdb's copy has only in-frame clones and leaves some out. From that table come the V and J calls and clone size; the DNA was used to work out D and trimming. The sample has about 180,000 clones, about 87% seen once. The origin of this receptor is a woman aged 25 to 39 with acute or convalescent COVID-19. The sequencing sample was made of peripheral blood. The chain has TRBV28 and TRBJ2-1; 8 positions agree with TRBD1. The CDR3 reads CASRPDRDEQFF. CDR3 sequence (DNA): TGTGCCAGCAGGCCGGACAGGGATGAGCAGTTCTTC.